The T cell receptor beta chain under discussion was sequenced for a study of T cell changes during pregnancy in multiple sclerosis. Sequencing was performed with immunoSEQ multiplex PCR; in TCRdb, only in-frame clones are kept and a portion is missing. Here the sample spans about 110,000 clones, 85% to 95% being singletons. The CDR3 contains 15 residues. In germline, CDR1 is LGHNA, CDR2 YSLEER. V trimming: 8 bases; J trimming: 10 bases; junction bases outside the gene matches: 15. The chain recombines TRBV4-3 with TRBJ2-1; 9 bases agree with TRBD2. The material was peripheral blood, obtained in the third trimester of pregnancy. The clonotype was recovered from a female donor in good health, enrolled as a control in a pregnancy study. The DNA of the CDR3 is TGCGCCAGCTCCCGGGCTAGCGGGGCCCTCCGGGAGCAGTTCTTC. Protein sequence: CASSRASGALREQFF.